The source of this TCR beta chain is a study of post-analysis software for immune sequencing data. Study background: Disease courses included relapsing-remitting, secondary progressive and progressive-relapsing multiple sclerosis. Whole-study findings and limits: Relative to controls, patients with multiple sclerosis showed significantly lower normalized Chao1 diversity. TRBV5-6, TRBV5-1 and TRBV20-1 belonged to a set of about five TRBV segments that were more frequent in patients than controls.

Only a few counts were recorded for this clonotype. Its antigen is still unknown. The library was made from cDNA and included unique molecular identifiers. Roughly 0.5 million cDNA molecules were obtained from around 0.96 to 9.9 million T cells. TCRdb reanalysed the PCR reads using MiXCR and keeps one entry per CDR3 protein. Found here are about 760,000 distinct CDR3 sequences, 25% to 30% of them singletons; the top ten hold roughly 0.53%. Germline lookup yields CDR1 SGHRS and CDR2 YFSETQ. This CDR3 region has 14 residues. Deletions cut 0 bases from V and 8 bases from J, with 12 bases between. The receptor was isolated from a girl aged 10-17 years with multiple sclerosis. The chain joins TRBV5-1 to TRBJ2-1; D not resolved. The sample was blood. CDR3 sequence reads: CASSLVSQSDEQFF. The CDR3, as DNA: TGCGCCAGCAGCTTGGTAAGCCAGAGCGATGAGCAGTTCTTC.